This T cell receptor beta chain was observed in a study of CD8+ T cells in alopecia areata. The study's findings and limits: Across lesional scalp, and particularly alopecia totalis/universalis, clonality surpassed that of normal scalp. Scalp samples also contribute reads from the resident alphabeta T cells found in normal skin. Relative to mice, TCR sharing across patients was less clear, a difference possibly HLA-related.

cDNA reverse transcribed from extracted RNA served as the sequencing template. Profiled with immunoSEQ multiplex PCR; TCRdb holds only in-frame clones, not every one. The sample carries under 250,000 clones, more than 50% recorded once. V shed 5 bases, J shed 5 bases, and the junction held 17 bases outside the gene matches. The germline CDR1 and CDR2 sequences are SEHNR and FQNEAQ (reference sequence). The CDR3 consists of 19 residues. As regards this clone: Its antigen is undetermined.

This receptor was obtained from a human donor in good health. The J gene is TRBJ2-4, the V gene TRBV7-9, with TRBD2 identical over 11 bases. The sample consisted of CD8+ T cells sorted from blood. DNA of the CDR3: TGTGCCAGCAGCCCACTAGGGGATCTAGCGGGGGGCGGCGAAAACATTCAGTACTTC. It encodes CASSPLGDLAGGGENIQYF.